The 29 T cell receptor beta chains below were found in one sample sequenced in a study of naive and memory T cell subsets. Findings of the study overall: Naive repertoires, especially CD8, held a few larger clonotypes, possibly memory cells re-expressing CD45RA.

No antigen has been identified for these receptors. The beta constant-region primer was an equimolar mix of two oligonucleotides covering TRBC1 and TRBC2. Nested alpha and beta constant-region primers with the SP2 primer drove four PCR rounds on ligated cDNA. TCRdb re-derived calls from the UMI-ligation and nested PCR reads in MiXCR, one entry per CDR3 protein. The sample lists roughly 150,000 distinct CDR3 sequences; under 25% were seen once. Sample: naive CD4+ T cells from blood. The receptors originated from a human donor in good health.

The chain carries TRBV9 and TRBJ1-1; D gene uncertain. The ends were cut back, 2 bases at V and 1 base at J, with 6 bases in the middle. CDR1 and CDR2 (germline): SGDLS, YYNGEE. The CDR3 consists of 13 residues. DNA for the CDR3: TGTGCCAGCAGCGTTACACCGAACACTGAAGCTTTCTTT. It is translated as CASSVTPNTEAFF.

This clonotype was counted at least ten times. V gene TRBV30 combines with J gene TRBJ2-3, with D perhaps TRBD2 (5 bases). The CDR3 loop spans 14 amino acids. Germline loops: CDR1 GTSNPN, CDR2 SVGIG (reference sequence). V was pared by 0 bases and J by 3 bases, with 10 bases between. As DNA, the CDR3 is TGTGCCTGGAGTGTCTCGGGAAGGACAGATACGCAGTATTTT. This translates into CAWSVSGRTDTQYF.

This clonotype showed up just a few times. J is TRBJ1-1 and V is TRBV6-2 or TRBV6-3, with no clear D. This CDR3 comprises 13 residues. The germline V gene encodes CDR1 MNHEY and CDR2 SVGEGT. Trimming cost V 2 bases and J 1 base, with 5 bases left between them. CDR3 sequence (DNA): TGTGCCAGCAGTTACGGAGGGAACACTGAAGCTTTCTTT. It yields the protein CASSYGGNTEAFF.

CDR3 loop: CASSSRPPGTSDRVSRETQYF. The DNA for the CDR3 is TGTGCCAGCAGTTCCCGCCCGCCAGGAACTTCGGACAGGGTCTCTCGAGAGACCCAGTACTTC. The chain carries TRBV28 and TRBJ2-5, with 8 bases identical to TRBD1. CDR1 MDHEN and CDR2 SYDVKM come from the germline V gene. The ends lost 4 bases at V and 4 bases at J; junction bases unmatched: 26. This CDR3 region has 21 residues.

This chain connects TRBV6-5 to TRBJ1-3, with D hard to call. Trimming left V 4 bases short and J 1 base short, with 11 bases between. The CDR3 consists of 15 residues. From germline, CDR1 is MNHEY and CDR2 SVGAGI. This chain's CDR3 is CASSSAGSSGNTIYF. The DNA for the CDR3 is TGTGCCAGCAGTTCCGCGGGGAGTTCTGGAAACACCATATATTTT.

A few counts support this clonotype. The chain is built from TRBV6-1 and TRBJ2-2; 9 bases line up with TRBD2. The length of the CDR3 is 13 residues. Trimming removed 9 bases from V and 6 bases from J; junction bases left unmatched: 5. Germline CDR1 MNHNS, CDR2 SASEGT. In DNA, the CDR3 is TGTGCCAGTAAGCGGGAGGAGGCCGGGGAGCTGTTTTTT. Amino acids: CASKREEAGELFF.

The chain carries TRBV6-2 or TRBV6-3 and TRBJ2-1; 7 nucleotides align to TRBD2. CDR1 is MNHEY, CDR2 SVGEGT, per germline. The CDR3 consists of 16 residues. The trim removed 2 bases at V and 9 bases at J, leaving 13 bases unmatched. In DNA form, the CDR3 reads TGTGCCAGCAGTTACACCCGACTAGCCGATGCCCCTGAGCAGTTCTTC. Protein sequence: CASSYTRLADAPEQFF.

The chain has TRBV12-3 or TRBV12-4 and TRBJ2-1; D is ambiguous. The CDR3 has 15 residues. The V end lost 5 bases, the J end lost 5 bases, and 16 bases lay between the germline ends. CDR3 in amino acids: CASSPEGLRNNEQFF. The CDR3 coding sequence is TGTGCCAGCAGTCCAGAAGGCCTAAGAAACAATGAGCAGTTCTTC.

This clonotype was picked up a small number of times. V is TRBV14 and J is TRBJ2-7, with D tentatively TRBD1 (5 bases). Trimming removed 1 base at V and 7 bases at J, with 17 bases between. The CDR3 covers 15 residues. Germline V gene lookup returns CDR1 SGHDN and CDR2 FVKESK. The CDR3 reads CASSQVRQGKREQYF. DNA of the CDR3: TGTGCCAGCAGCCAAGTAAGGCAGGGCAAGAGGGAGCAGTACTTC.

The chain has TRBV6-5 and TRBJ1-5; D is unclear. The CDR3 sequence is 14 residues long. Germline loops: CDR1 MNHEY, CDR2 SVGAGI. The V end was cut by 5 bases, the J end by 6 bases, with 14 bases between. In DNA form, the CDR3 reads TGTGCCAGCAGTAAAACACGGCAGCCTCAGCCCCAGCATTTT. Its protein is CASSKTRQPQPQHF.

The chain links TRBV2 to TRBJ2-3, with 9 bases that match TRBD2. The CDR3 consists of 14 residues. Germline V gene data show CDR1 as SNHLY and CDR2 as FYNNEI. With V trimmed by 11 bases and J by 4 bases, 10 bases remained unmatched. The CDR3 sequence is CALSGLAGPDTQYF. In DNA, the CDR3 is TGTGCCCTCTCAGGGCTAGCGGGACCAGATACGCAGTATTTT.

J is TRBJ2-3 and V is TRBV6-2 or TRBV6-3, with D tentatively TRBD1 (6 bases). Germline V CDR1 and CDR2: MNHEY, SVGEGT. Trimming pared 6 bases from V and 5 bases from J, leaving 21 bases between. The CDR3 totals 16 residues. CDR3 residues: CASRPGGRGSVDTQYF. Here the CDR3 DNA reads TGTGCCAGCAGACCAGGTGGCAGGGGAAGTGTAGATACGCAGTATTTT.

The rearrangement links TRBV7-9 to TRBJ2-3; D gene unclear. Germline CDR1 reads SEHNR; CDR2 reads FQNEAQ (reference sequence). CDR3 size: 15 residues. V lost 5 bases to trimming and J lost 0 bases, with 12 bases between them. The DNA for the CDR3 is TGTGCCAGCAGCCCACGATTATCTAGCACAGATACGCAGTATTTT. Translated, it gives CASSPRLSSTDTQYF. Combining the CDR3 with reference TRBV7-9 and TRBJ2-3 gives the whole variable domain DTGVSQNPRHKITKRGQNVTFRCDPISEHNRLYWYRQTLGQGPEFLTYFQNEAQLEKSRLLSDRFSAERPKGSFSTLEIQRTEQGDSAMYLCASSPRLSSTDTQYFGPGTRLTVL.

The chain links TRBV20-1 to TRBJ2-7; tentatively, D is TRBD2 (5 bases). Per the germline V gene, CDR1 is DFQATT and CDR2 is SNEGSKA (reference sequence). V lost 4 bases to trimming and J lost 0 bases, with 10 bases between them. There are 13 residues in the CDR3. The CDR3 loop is CSAKIASSYEQYF. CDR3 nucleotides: TGCAGTGCTAAGATAGCGTCCTCCTACGAGCAGTACTTC.

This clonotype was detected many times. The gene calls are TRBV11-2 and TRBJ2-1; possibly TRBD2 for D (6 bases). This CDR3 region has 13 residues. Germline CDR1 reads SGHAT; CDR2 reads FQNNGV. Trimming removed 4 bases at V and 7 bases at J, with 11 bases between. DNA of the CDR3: TGTGCCAGCAGCTCCCGGGAGCGAAATGAGCAGTTCTTC. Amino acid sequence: CASSSRERNEQFF.

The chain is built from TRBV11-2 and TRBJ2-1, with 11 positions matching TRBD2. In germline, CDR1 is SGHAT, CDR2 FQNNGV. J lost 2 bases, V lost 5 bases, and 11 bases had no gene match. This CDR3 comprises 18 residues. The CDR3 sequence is CASSRNSGTSGTYNEQFF. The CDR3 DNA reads TGTGCCAGCAGCAGAAATTCCGGGACTAGCGGAACCTACAATGAGCAGTTCTTC. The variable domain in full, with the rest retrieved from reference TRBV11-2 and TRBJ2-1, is EAGVAQSPRYKIIEKRQSVAFWCNPISGHATLYWYQQILGQGPKLLIQFQNNGVVDDSQLPKDRFSAERLKGVDSTLKIQPAKLEDSAVYLCASSRNSGTSGTYNEQFFGPGTRLTVL.

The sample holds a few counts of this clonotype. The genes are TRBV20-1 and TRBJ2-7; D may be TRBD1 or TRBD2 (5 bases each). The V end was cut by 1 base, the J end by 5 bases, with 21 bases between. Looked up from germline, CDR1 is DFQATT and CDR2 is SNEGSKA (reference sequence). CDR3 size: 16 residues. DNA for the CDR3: TGCAGTGCTAGAGTCACCGGGGCCCATTTCGTCAACGAGCAGTACTTC. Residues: CSARVTGAHFVNEQYF.

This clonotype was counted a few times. The CDR3 region has the DNA TGTGCCAGTAGTGAACAGGGACAGGCGAACACTGAAGCTTTCTTT. Residues: CASSEQGQANTEAFF. V is TRBV19 and J is TRBJ1-1; 8 positions agree with TRBD1. The CDR3 spans 15 residues. Germline-derived CDR1 and CDR2 are LNHDA and SQIVND (reference sequence). Trimming at V came to 5 bases and at J to 1 base, leaving 6 bases not matched to a gene.

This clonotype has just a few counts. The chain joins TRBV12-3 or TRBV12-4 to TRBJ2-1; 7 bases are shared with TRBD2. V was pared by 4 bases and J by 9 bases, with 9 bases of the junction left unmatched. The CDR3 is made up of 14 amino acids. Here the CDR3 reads CASSSRLATGEQFF. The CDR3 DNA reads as TGTGCCAGCAGTTCCCGACTAGCAACGGGTGAGCAGTTCTTC.

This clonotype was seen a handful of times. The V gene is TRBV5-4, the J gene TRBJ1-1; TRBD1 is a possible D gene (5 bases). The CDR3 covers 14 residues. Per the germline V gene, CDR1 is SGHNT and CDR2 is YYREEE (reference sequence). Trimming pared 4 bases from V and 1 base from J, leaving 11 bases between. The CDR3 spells CASSLTDENTEAFF. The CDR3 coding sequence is TGTGCCAGCAGCCTGACAGATGAGAACACTGAAGCTTTCTTT.

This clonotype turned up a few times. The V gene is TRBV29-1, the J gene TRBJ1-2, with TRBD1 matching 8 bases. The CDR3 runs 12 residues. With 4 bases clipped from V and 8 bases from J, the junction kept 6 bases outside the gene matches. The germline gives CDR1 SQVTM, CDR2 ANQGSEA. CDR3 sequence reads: CSVVTGVVGYTF. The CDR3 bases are TGCAGCGTTGTGACAGGGGTAGTAGGCTACACCTTC.

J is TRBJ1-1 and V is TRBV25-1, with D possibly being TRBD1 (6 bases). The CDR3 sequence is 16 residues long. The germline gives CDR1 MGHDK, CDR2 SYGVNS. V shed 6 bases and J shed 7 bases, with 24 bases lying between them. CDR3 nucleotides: TGTGCCAGCAGCCCCGAGGGTCAGGTCAGGGGTGGTGAAGCTTTCTTT. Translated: CASSPEGQVRGGEAFF.

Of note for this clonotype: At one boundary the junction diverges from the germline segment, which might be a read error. For the CDR3, the DNA is TGTGCCAGCATCCCCGGAGGGAGTGGATCCTACGAGCAGCACTTC. Its protein is CASIPGGSGSYEQHF. The chain has TRBV6-5 and TRBJ2-7; possible D gene TRBD2, 6 bases. CDR1 is MNHEY, CDR2 SVGAGI, per germline. CDR3 length equals 15 residues.

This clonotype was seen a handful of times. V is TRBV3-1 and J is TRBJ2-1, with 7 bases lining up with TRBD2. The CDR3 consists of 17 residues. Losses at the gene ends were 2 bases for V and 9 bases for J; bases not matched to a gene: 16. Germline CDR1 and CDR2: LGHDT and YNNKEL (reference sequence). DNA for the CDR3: TGTGCCAGCAGCCAAAACGGCGGGAGTACCGGCCGGGGTGAGCAGTTCTTC. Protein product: CASSQNGGSTGRGEQFF.

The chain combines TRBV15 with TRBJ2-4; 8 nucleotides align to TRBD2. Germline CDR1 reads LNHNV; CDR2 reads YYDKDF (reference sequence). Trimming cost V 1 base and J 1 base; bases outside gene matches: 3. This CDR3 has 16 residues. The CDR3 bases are TGTGCCACCAGCAGAGGAGGGACTAGGGCCAAAAACATTCAGTACTTC. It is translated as CATSRGGTRAKNIQYF.

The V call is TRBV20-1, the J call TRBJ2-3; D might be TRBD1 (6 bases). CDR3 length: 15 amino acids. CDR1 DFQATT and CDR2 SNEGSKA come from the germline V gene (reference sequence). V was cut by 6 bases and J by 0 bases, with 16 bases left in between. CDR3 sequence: CSATPGQRSTDTQYF. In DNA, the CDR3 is TGCAGTGCAACCCCTGGACAGAGGAGCACAGATACGCAGTATTTT.

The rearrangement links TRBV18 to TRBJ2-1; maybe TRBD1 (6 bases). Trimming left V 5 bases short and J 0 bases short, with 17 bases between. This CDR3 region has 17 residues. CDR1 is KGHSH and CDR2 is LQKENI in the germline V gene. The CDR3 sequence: CASSATGRGVSYNEQFF. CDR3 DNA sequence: TGTGCCAGCTCAGCAACAGGGCGTGGAGTCTCCTACAATGAGCAGTTCTTC.

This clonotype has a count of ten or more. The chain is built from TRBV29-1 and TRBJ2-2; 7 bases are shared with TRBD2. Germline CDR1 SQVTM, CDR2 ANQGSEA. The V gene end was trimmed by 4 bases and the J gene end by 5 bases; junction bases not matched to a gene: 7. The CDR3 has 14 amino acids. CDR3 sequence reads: CSVAGGSGTGELFF. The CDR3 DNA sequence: TGCAGCGTTGCAGGCGGGAGCGGTACCGGGGAGCTGTTTTTT.

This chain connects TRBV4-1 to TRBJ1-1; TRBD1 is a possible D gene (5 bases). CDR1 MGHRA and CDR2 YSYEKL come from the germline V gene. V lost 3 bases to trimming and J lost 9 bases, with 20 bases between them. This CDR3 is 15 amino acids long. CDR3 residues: CASSQMDTLRTKAFF. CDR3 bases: TGCGCCAGCAGCCAGATGGACACACTAAGGACTAAAGCTTTCTTT.